This TCR beta chain was recorded in a study of blood T cells in healthy people across ages. For the second PCR, which ran for roughly 7 to 11 cycles, a sample-barcoded 5' primer and a J-beta primer mix were used. TCRdb itself ran the 5' RACE reads through MiXCR, one entry per CDR3 protein. The sample consists of roughly 410,000 distinct CDR3 sequences, about half of them appearing once. The sample holds a few counts of this clonotype. Aged roughly 6 to 100, donors were systemically healthy Caucasians from Russia. CDR3 length: 12 residues. Germline assignment: CDR1 SNHLY and CDR2 FYNNEI. With 2 bases removed from V and 5 bases from J, the gap between germline ends came to 6 bases.

This chain uses TRBV2 with TRBJ2-5, with D perhaps TRBD2 (5 bases). This sequence was found in a man aged 55-75 years in good health. The sample consisted of blood. The chain's CDR3 is CASSERRETQYF. CDR3 DNA: TGTGCCAGCAGTGAAAGGAGGGAGACCCAGTACTTC.